The 20 T cell receptor beta chains reported below all come from one sample, sequenced in a study. The assay was immunoSEQ multiplex PCR, and TCRdb's table has in-frame clones only and misses some. Seen here are some 48,000 clones, approximately 95% observed once, and the top ten hold around 10%. The source material was PBMCs. The receptors stem from a man aged 35 to 55 with rheumatoid arthritis.

CDR3 amino acids: CASSPTGGRANVLTF. The DNA of the CDR3 is TGTGCCAGCAGCCCAACGGGAGGGAGAGCCAACGTCCTGACTTTC. V usage is TRBV9 and J usage is TRBJ2-6; 8 bases align to TRBD2. V lost 4 bases to trimming and J lost 7 bases; unmatched junction nucleotides: 7. Germline V lookup: CDR1 SGDLS, CDR2 YYNGEE. The CDR3 consists of 15 residues.

The chain recombines TRBV27 with TRBJ2-1, with D possibly TRBD1 on 6 matching bases. Trimming took 3 bases from V and 7 from J, leaving 7 bases between them. The CDR3 covers 12 residues. Germline assignment: CDR1 MNHEY and CDR2 SMNVEV (reference sequence). CDR3 nucleotides: TGTGCCAGCAGTTTCCAGGGGAATGAGCAGTTCTTC. As protein: CASSFQGNEQFF.

This clone was recorded only once. The rearrangement links TRBV3-1 (or the pseudogene TRBV3-2) to TRBJ1-1, with D unclear. Looked up from germline, CDR1 is LGHDT and CDR2 is YNNKEL (reference sequence). The ends were cut back, 1 base at V and 12 bases at J, with 15 bases in the middle. This CDR3 has 13 amino acids. CDR3 in amino acids: CASSQGGSGRSFF. The CDR3 DNA follows: TGTGCCAGCAGCCAAGGTGGGTCAGGTCGATCTTTCTTT.

The chain carries TRBV7-2 and TRBJ1-5; 7 bases line up with TRBD1. Trimming removed 4 bases from V and 0 bases from J; junction bases left unmatched: 6. Germline V CDR1 and CDR2: SGHTA, FQGNSA. This CDR3 spans 16 amino acids. The CDR3 sequence is CASSYRQGASNQPQHF. The DNA for the CDR3 is TGTGCCAGCAGCTATCGACAGGGAGCTAGCAATCAGCCCCAGCATTTT.

The chain carries TRBV7-9 and TRBJ2-7, with 8 bases lining up with TRBD2. The CDR3 is 15 amino acids. Trimming at V came to 7 bases and at J to 0 bases, leaving 8 bases not matched to a gene. Looked up from germline, CDR1 is SEHNR and CDR2 is FQNEAQ (reference sequence). The CDR3 sequence is CASTDKLADSYEQYF. DNA for the CDR3: TGTGCCAGCACCGATAAACTAGCGGACTCCTACGAGCAGTACTTC.

The chain couples TRBV6-2 or TRBV6-3 to TRBJ1-5; 7 positions match TRBD1. The ends lost 0 bases at V and 3 bases at J; junction bases unmatched: 8. Germline loops: CDR1 MNHEY, CDR2 SVGEGT. CDR3 length: 17 amino acids. This CDR3 is CASSYSVTGMHNQPQHF. The CDR3 nucleotides are TGTGCCAGCAGTTACTCGGTGACAGGGATGCACAATCAGCCCCAGCATTTT.

The chain links TRBV14 to TRBJ1-3; D not certain. Germline V gene data show CDR1 as SGHDN and CDR2 as FVKESK. The CDR3 contains 15 residues. V dropped 4 bases and J dropped 3 bases, with 13 bases sitting between them. The CDR3 is CASSRPMDFGNTIYF. The CDR3 region has the DNA TGTGCCAGCAGCCGCCCAATGGATTTTGGAAACACCATATATTTT. Drawing the rest from reference TRBV14 and TRBJ1-3, the complete variable domain is EAGVTQFPSHSVIEKGQTVTLRCDPISGHDNLYWYRRVMGKEIKFLLHFVKESKQDESGMPNNRFLAERTGGTYSTLKVQPAELEDSGVYFCASSRPMDFGNTIYFGEGSWLTVV.

The chain combines TRBV5-1 with TRBJ2-2, with 9 bases identical to TRBD2. Germline CDR1 and CDR2: SGHRS and YFSETQ. This CDR3 has 17 residues. The trim removed 1 base at V and 0 bases at J, leaving 4 bases unmatched. Here the CDR3 DNA reads TGCGCCAGCAGCTTGAGGCTAGCGGGAACGAACACCGGGGAGCTGTTTTTT. Its protein is CASSLRLAGTNTGELFF.

The chain employs TRBV10-1 and TRBJ1-1; possible D gene TRBD1, 6 bases. V was trimmed by 8 bases and J by 6 bases, leaving 10 bases between them. Germline CDR1 reads WNHNN; CDR2 reads SYGVQD (reference sequence). The CDR3 consists of 11 residues. The CDR3 sequence is CASGQGPEAFF. The DNA for the CDR3 is TGCGCCAGCGGGCAGGGGCCTGAAGCTTTCTTT.

This chain joins TRBV11-2 and TRBJ2-3; D is unresolved. Germline assignment: CDR1 SGHAT and CDR2 FQNNGV. The V end was cut by 2 bases, the J end by 0 bases, with 6 bases between. The CDR3 spans 14 residues. The chain's CDR3 is CASSLLSSTDTQYF. Written as DNA, the CDR3 is TGTGCCAGCAGCTTATTGTCTAGCACAGATACGCAGTATTTT.

This chain joins TRBV18 and TRBJ1-3; 10 bases are shared with TRBD1. Trimming removed 3 bases from V and 4 bases from J; junction bases left unmatched: 3. This CDR3 region has 15 residues. The germline V gene encodes CDR1 KGHSH and CDR2 LQKENI. CDR3 DNA sequence: TGTGCCAGCTCACCGGGACAGGGGCGAGGAAACACCATATATTTT. Amino acids: CASSPGQGRGNTIYF.

The V gene is TRBV12-5, the J gene TRBJ1-5; 8 positions match TRBD1. CDR1 is LGHNT and CDR2 is FRNRAP in the germline V gene. CDR3 length: 15 residues. V shed 0 bases, J shed 4 bases, and the junction held 2 bases outside the gene matches. The CDR3 loop is CASGLVQGGNQPQHF. CDR3 nucleotides: TGTGCTAGTGGTTTGGTACAGGGGGGTAATCAGCCCCAGCATTTT.

The chain links TRBV7-9 to TRBJ2-7; D possibly corresponds to TRBD1 (7 bases). With 5 bases removed from V and 4 bases from J, the gap between germline ends came to 18 bases. The CDR3 is 15 amino acids. Germline V gene data show CDR1 as SEHNR and CDR2 as FQNEAQ (reference sequence). The CDR3 nucleotides are TGTGCCAGCAGCCCCCGGCAGGGGGGTTTTTACGAGCAGTACTTC. Amino acids: CASSPRQGGFYEQYF.

This rearrangement joins TRBV24-1 to TRBJ2-2; 10 bases agree with TRBD2. This CDR3 has 18 amino acids. Germline values: CDR1 KGHDR, CDR2 SFDVKD. V lost 0 bases to trimming and J lost 7 bases; unmatched junction nucleotides: 10. The CDR3 reads CATSDLRPSGSSGGELFF. CDR3 nucleotides: TGTGCCACCAGTGATTTGCGCCCTAGCGGGAGTAGTGGCGGGGAGCTGTTTTTT.

The chain is built from TRBV5-1 and TRBJ2-7; 8 bases match TRBD2. The V gene end was trimmed by 2 bases and the J gene end by 3 bases; junction bases not matched to a gene: 1. The germline V gene has CDR1 SGHRS and CDR2 YFSETQ. The CDR3 has 13 residues. The CDR3 protein is CASSFGTSYEQYF. In nucleotides, the CDR3 is TGCGCCAGCAGCTTCGGGACTAGCTACGAGCAGTACTTC.

The chain links TRBV30 to TRBJ1-2, with D possibly TRBD1 on 6 matching bases. CDR1 and CDR2 (germline): GTSNPN, SVGIG (reference sequence). Trimming removed 3 bases at V and 4 bases at J, with 21 bases between. The CDR3 is 16 residues long. This chain's CDR3 is CAWRGGLTGSGYGYTF. CDR3 DNA sequence: TGTGCCTGGAGGGGGGGATTAACAGGGTCGGGCTATGGCTACACCTTC.

The genes are TRBV6-5 and TRBJ2-5, with 8 positions matching TRBD2. Germline-derived CDR1 and CDR2 are MNHEY and SVGAGI. The CDR3 contains 16 residues. Germline trimming cut 4 bases from V and 5 bases from J; bases unmatched to any gene: 12. CDR3 nucleotide sequence: TGTGCCAGCAGTTCCCGGGGGGGACCCCCACGGGAGACCCAGTACTTC. It specifies CASSSRGGPPRETQYF.

The rearrangement uses TRBV9 and TRBJ2-1; D might be TRBD1 (5 bases). V dropped 4 bases and J dropped 8 bases, with 13 bases sitting between them. Germline V lookup: CDR1 SGDLS, CDR2 YYNGEE. The length of the CDR3 is 13 residues. In DNA, the CDR3 is TGTGCCAGCAGCAAGTCGACAGTGCATGAGCAGTTCTTC. It translates to CASSKSTVHEQFF.

This chain uses TRBV5-1 with TRBJ2-7; 10 nucleotides align to TRBD1. The CDR3 is made up of 17 amino acids. Germline CDR1 is SGHRS and CDR2 is YFSETQ. J was trimmed by 1 base and V by 0 bases; bases with no gene match: 7. In DNA, the CDR3 is TGCGCCAGCAGCTTGGCCAAGGGACAGGGGCAATCCTACGAGCAGTACTTC. Its protein is CASSLAKGQGQSYEQYF.

This rearrangement joins TRBV10-3 to TRBJ2-5; 9 bases map to TRBD1. This CDR3 has 14 residues. V shed 4 bases, J shed 3 bases, and the junction held 3 bases outside the gene matches. From germline, CDR1 is ENHRY and CDR2 SYGVKD. The CDR3 reads CAISGWDREETQYF. CDR3 DNA: TGTGCCATCAGTGGCTGGGACAGGGAAGAGACCCAGTACTTC.